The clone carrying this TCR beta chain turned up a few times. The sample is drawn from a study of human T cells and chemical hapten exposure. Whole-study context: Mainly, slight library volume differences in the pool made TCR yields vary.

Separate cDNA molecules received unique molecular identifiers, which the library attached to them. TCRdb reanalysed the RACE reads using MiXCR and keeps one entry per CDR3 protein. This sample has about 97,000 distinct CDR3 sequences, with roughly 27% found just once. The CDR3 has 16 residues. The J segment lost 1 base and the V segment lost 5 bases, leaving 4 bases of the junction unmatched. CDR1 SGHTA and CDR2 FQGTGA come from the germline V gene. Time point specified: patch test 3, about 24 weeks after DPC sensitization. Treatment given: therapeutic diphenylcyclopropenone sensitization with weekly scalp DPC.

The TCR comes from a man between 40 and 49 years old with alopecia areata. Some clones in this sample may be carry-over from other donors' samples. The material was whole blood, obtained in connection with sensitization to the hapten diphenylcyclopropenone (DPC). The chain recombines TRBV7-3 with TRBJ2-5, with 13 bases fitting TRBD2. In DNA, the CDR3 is TGTGCCAGCAGCAAGGGACTAGCGGGAACCCAAGAGACCCAGTACTTC. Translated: CASSKGLAGTQETQYF. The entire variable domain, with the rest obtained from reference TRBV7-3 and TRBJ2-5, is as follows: GAGVSQTPSNKVTEKGKYVELRCDPISGHTALYWYRQSLGQGPEFLIYFQGTGAADDSGLPNDRFFAVRPEGSVSTLKIQRTERGDSAVYLCASSKGLAGTQETQYFGPGTRLLVL.